This T cell receptor (beta chain) was captured by sequencing in a study of OX40 agonist ivuxolimab in advanced cancers. Study summary: All patients had ivuxolimab intravenously every 2 weeks at 0.01 to 10 mg/kg.

TCRdb's copy holds only in-frame clones and misses some; the assay was immunoSEQ multiplex PCR. The data show tens of thousands of clones, 83% seen once. CDR3 size: 13 residues. Germline CDR1 LNHDA, CDR2 SQIVND (reference sequence). Losses at the gene ends were 7 bases for V and 3 bases for J; bases not matched to a gene: 4. This chain links TRBV19 with TRBJ2-5; 8 positions agree with TRBD1. This clonotype was obtained from an adult with an advanced solid tumor such as melanoma, head and neck, liver or kidney cancer. The sample here was CD4+ or CD8+ T cells sorted from blood, taken in a trial of the OX40 agonist ivuxolimab. This chain's CDR3 is CASTGTGKETQYF. The CDR3 coding sequence is TGTGCCAGTACGGGGACAGGTAAAGAGACCCAGTACTTC.